This T cell receptor beta chain was documented in a study of vaccination and CD4 T cells after COVID-19. Overall study context: Each of the control cultures got a CEFX pool, an HIV-1 Nef pool, or no peptide.

With 5 bases clipped from V and 0 bases from J, the junction kept 11 bases outside the gene matches. The CDR3 is made up of 17 amino acids. Germline V gives CDR1 MNHNS, CDR2 SASEGT. As to this clonotype: Antigen specificity is unknown.

The sample's treatment: roughly ten-day PBMC culture with coronavirus spike peptide pools or control peptides (ViraFEST assay). In the ViraFEST assay, peptide-pool expansion preceded TCR sequencing of expanded clonotypes. Sequencing of DNA taken from cultured CD4+ T cells relied on the Oncomine TCR Beta short-read assay. Using its own MiXCR run on the PCR reads, TCRdb lists one record per CDR3 protein. The repertoire holds more than 9,500 distinct CDR3 sequences, roughly 70% seen once, with approximately 11% in the top ten. The sample comprised CD4+ T cells from blood, cultured in vitro. The V gene is TRBV6-1, the J gene TRBJ2-7; 9 positions match TRBD1. This clonotype was sampled from a human donor who had recovered from COVID-19. In DNA, the CDR3 is TGTGCCAGCAGTCCCCGGGGTCCGACAGGGGGCTCCTACGAGCAGTACTTC. This sequence encodes CASSPRGPTGGSYEQYF.